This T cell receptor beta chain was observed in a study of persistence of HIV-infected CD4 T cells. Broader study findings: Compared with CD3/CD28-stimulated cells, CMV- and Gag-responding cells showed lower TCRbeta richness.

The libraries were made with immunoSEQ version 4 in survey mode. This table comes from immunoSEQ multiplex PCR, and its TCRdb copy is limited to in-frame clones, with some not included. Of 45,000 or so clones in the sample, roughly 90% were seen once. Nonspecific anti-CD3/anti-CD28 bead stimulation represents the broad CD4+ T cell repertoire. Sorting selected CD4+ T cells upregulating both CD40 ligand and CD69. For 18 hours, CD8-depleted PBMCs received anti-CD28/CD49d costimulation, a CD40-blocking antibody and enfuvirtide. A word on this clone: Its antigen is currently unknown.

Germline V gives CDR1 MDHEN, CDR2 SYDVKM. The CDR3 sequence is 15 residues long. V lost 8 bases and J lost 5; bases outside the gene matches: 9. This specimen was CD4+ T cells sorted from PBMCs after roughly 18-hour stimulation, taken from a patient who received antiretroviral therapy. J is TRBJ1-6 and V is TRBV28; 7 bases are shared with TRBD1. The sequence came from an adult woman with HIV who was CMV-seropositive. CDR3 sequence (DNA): TGTGCCAGCGATACTCCCGGGACAGATAATTCACCCCTCCACTTT. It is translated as CASDTPGTDNSPLHF.